These 12 T cell receptor beta chains were sequenced from one sample in a study of control samples from healthy donors and cancer patients. The protocol was immunoSEQ multiplex PCR, while the TCRdb copy is restricted to in-frame clones and leaves out a portion. The sample carries about 80,000 clones, about 89% recorded once. Sequenced: blood. The receptors derive from an older woman in good health.

This clone has a single count. J is TRBJ1-1 and V is TRBV2, with 7 bases that match TRBD1. V lost 9 bases to trimming and J lost 1 base; unmatched junction nucleotides: 5. The CDR3 totals 13 residues. Germline V gene lookup returns CDR1 SNHLY and CDR2 FYNNEI. Written as DNA, the CDR3 is TGTGCCAGAAGGACAGGCGCGAACACTGAAGCTTTCTTT. It translates to CARRTGANTEAFF.

CDR3 nucleotide sequence: TGTGCCAGCAGCCAAGAGAAAGTCGGACACCTTCGGACGGGAGATACGCAGTATTTT. Amino acid sequence: CASSQEKVGHLRTGDTQYF. This chain joins TRBV3-1 (or the pseudogene TRBV3-2) and TRBJ2-3; D might be TRBD1 (5 bases). Germline CDR1 reads LGHDT; CDR2 reads YNNKEL (reference sequence). CDR3 length equals 19 residues. Trimming pared 0 bases from V and 5 bases from J, leaving 24 bases between.

The chain is built from TRBV4-3 and TRBJ2-1; no definite D call. V was clipped by 2 bases and J by 8 bases, with 10 bases between them. The V gene's germline CDR1 is LGHNA and CDR2 YSLEER. This CDR3 is 13 amino acids long. CDR3 loop: CASSQLTRDEQFF. The DNA of the CDR3 is TGCGCCAGCAGCCAACTCACTCGGGATGAGCAGTTCTTC.

This chain joins TRBV19 and TRBJ2-1, with TRBD2 as a possible D gene (5 bases). This CDR3 region has 14 residues. Between the trimmed V and J ends, which lost 5 bases and 3 bases, there was a span of 11 bases. Germline V gene data show CDR1 as LNHDA and CDR2 as SQIVND (reference sequence). As DNA, the CDR3 is TGTGCCAGTAGTCGGTGGGGAGTCTACAATGAGCAGTTCTTC. Encoded protein: CASSRWGVYNEQFF.

The chain has TRBV9 and TRBJ2-2; TRBD2 agrees at 8 bases. V lost 4 bases, J lost 0 bases, and 2 bases stayed unmatched. CDR3 size: 15 residues. Germline CDR1 SGDLS, CDR2 YYNGEE. CDR3 residues: CASSFSGTNTGELFF. The DNA for the CDR3 is TGTGCCAGCAGCTTTAGCGGGACGAACACCGGGGAGCTGTTTTTT.

The CDR3 is CAWSESLGGQPQHF. CDR3 DNA: TGTGCCTGGAGTGAAAGCTTAGGCGGTCAGCCCCAGCATTTT. The chain recombines TRBV30 with TRBJ1-5; D is uncertain. The ends were cut back, 1 base at V and 6 bases at J, with 13 bases in the middle. This CDR3 contains 14 residues. The germline V gene has CDR1 GTSNPN and CDR2 SVGIG (reference sequence).

The rearrangement joins TRBV6-5 to TRBJ2-5, with D tentatively TRBD1 (6 bases). CDR3 size: 13 residues. Germline V gene lookup returns CDR1 MNHEY and CDR2 SVGAGI. V was cut by 7 bases and J by 2 bases, with 11 bases left in between. CDR3 in amino acids: CASIQGAQETQYF. The DNA of the CDR3 is TGTGCCAGCATACAGGGTGCTCAAGAGACCCAGTACTTC.

The chain has TRBV4-3 and TRBJ1-5; 7 nucleotides match TRBD1. This CDR3 is 15 amino acids long. V dropped 3 bases and J dropped 3; count of bases not matched to a gene: 5. In germline, CDR1 is LGHNA, CDR2 YSLEER. The CDR3 here is CASSQETGINQPQHF. CDR3 coding DNA: TGCGCCAGCAGCCAGGAGACAGGGATCAATCAGCCCCAGCATTTT.

The chain couples TRBV7-9 to TRBJ1-2, with D maybe TRBD1 (5 bases). CDR1 is SEHNR and CDR2 is FQNEAQ in the germline V gene (reference sequence). The CDR3 loop spans 14 amino acids. Trimming shortened V by 4 bases and J by 6 bases, and 15 bases separated the two germline ends. The CDR3 reads CASSSWGEGNGYTF. The CDR3 DNA reads as TGTGCCAGCAGCTCCTGGGGGGAGGGGAATGGCTACACCTTC.

This clone occurred a few times. This chain connects TRBV7-2 to TRBJ1-2; 10 bases match TRBD1. J gave up 7 bases and V 4 bases, and 21 bases lay outside the gene matches. From germline, CDR1 is SGHTA and CDR2 FQGNSA. The CDR3 has 19 amino acids. The CDR3 bases are TGTGCCAGCAGCTCACGGGCTCCGGGACAGGGGAGACATGGGGGTGGCTACACCTTC. Encoded protein: CASSSRAPGQGRHGGGYTF.

The chain combines TRBV11-3 with TRBJ2-1, with D uncertain. CDR1 is SGHNT and CDR2 is YENEEA in the germline V gene. This CDR3 contains 15 residues. V lost 1 base, J lost 1 base, and 8 bases lay in between. CDR3 sequence reads: CASSLGAWSYNEQFF. CDR3 DNA sequence: TGTGCCAGCAGCTTAGGGGCATGGTCCTACAATGAGCAGTTCTTC. Drawing the rest from reference TRBV11-3 and TRBJ2-1, the complete variable domain is EAGVVQSPRYKIIEKKQPVAFWCNPISGHNTLYWYLQNLGQGPELLIRYENEEAVDDSQLPKDRFSAERLKGVDSTLKIQPAELGDSAVYLCASSLGAWSYNEQFFGPGTRLTVL.

V gene TRBV24-1 combines with J gene TRBJ2-3, with 8 bases fitting TRBD2. The CDR3 extends over 16 amino acids. Germline V lookup: CDR1 KGHDR, CDR2 SFDVKD. The V gene end was trimmed by 3 bases and the J gene end by 2 bases; junction bases not matched to a gene: 6. The CDR3 reads CATSDHTSGYTDTQYF. CDR3 bases: TGTGCCACCAGTGATCATACTAGCGGATACACAGATACGCAGTATTTT.